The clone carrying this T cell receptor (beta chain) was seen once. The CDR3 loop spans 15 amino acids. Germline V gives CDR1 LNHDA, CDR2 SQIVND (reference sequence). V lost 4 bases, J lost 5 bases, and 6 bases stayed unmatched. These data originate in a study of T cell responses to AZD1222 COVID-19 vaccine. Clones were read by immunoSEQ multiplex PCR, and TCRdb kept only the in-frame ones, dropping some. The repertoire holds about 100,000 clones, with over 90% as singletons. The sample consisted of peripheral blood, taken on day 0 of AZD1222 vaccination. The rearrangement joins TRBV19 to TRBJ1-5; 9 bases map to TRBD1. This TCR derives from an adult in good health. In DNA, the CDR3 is TGTGCCAGTAGTAGGAGGACAGGGGCCTATCAGCCCCAGCATTTT. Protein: CASSRRTGAYQPQHF.